These T cell receptor beta chains were read from a single sample in a study of T cell responses to AZD1222 COVID-19 vaccine. Data came from immunoSEQ multiplex PCR; TCRdb stores just in-frame clones and leaves some out. The sample holds approximately 130,000 clones, nearly 90% seen once. The specimen comprised peripheral blood, sampled 28 days after the second AZD1222 dose. The receptors come from an adult who received the AZD1222 COVID-19 vaccine. Each CDR3 is given with its conserved first and last residue. The D gene is left open where the match is weak. For some rows the clone size is stated as once, few or many, or as a class when expanded; others skip it.

size: once
D: -
length: 15
V: TRBV11-3
J: TRBJ1-2
CDR3: CASSPGGEEANGYTF
DNA: TGTGCCAGCAGCCCTGGAGGGGAAGAGGCGAATGGCTACACCTTC

size: -
D: -
length: 9
V: TRBV20-1
J: TRBJ2-7
CDR3: CSLNYEQYF
DNA: TGCAGTCTGAACTACGAGCAGTACTTC

size: -
D: TRBD1
length: 13
V: TRBV11-1
J: TRBJ1-1
CDR3: CASSLGTATEAFF
DNA: TGTGCCAGCAGCCTCGGGACAGCCACTGAAGCTTTCTTT

size: -
D: -
length: 15
V: TRBV6-1
J: TRBJ2-7
CDR3: CASSEGGGPSYEQYF
DNA: TGTGCCAGCAGTGAAGGGGGCGGACCCTCCTACGAGCAGTACTTC

size: -
D: -
length: 14
V: TRBV4-1
J: TRBJ1-2
CDR3: CASSQDRGNYGYTF
DNA: TGCGCCAGCAGCCAAGACAGAGGGAACTATGGCTACACCTTC

size: -
D: -
length: 12
V: TRBV3-1/TRBV3-2
J: TRBJ2-1
CDR3: CASSHLANEQFF
DNA: TGTGCCAGCAGCCATCTAGCCAATGAGCAGTTCTTC

size: -
D: -
length: 15
V: TRBV3-1/TRBV3-2
J: TRBJ1-2
CDR3: CASSQDRGGGYGYTF
DNA: TGTGCCAGCAGCCAAGATCGGGGGGGAGGTTATGGCTACACCTTC

size: -
D: -
length: 12
V: TRBV28
J: TRBJ2-7
CDR3: CASSQRGDEQYF
DNA: TGTGCCAGCAGTCAAAGGGGTGACGAGCAGTACTTC

size: -
D: -
length: 14
V: TRBV5-4
J: TRBJ1-6
CDR3: CASSLVGRNSPLHF
DNA: TGTGCCAGCAGCTTGGTTGGACGGAATTCACCCCTCCACTTT

size: -
D: -
length: 15
V: TRBV18
J: TRBJ2-7
CDR3: CASSPDEDRSYEQYF
DNA: TGTGCCAGCTCACCAGACGAGGACAGATCCTACGAGCAGTACTTC

size: -
D: TRBD1
length: 15
V: TRBV5-4
J: TRBJ1-6
CDR3: CASSRRGQGYSPLHF
DNA: TGTGCCAGCAGCCGGAGGGGACAGGGGTATTCACCCCTCCACTTT

size: -
D: -
length: 13
V: TRBV12-3/TRBV12-4
J: TRBJ1-5
CDR3: CASSLFTHQPQHF
DNA: TGTGCCAGCAGTTTATTTACCCATCAGCCCCAGCATTTT

size: -
D: -
length: 13
V: TRBV11-3
J: TRBJ1-1
CDR3: CASSPFPDTEAFF
DNA: TGTGCCAGCAGCCCCTTTCCGGACACTGAAGCTTTCTTT

size: -
D: TRBD2
length: 15
V: TRBV7-9
J: TRBJ2-7
CDR3: CASSSGTSGTYEQYF
DNA: TGTGCCAGCAGCTCCGGGACTAGCGGTACCTACGAGCAGTACTTC

size: -
D: TRBD2
length: 15
V: TRBV5-1
J: TRBJ2-5
CDR3: CASSFSGLTQETQYF
DNA: TGCGCCAGCAGCTTTAGCGGGCTAACCCAAGAGACCCAGTACTTC

size: -
D: -
length: 16
V: TRBV18
J: TRBJ1-1
CDR3: CASSPEIPNVGTEAFF
DNA: TGTGCCAGCTCACCGGAGATACCTAACGTGGGCACTGAAGCTTTCTTT

size: -
D: TRBD1
length: 15
V: TRBV4-2
J: TRBJ1-5
CDR3: CASSQERDSLRPQHF
DNA: TGTGCCAGCAGCCAAGAGAGGGACAGTCTGCGTCCCCAGCATTTT

size: once
D: -
length: 11
V: TRBV10-3
J: TRBJ1-1
CDR3: CAISEQGHTFF
DNA: TGTGCCATCAGTGAGCAGGGACACACTTTCTTT

size: -
D: -
length: 12
V: TRBV5-4
J: TRBJ1-1
CDR3: CASSPEGTEAFF
DNA: TGTGCCAGCAGCCCGGAGGGGACTGAAGCTTTCTTT

size: -
D: -
length: 14
V: TRBV30
J: TRBJ2-7
CDR3: CAWESHSLGAEQYF
DNA: TGTGCCTGGGAGAGCCATTCTCTTGGAGCCGAGCAGTACTTC

size: -
D: -
length: 13
V: TRBV7-6
J: TRBJ1-1
CDR3: CASSSQVNTEAFF
DNA: TGTGCCAGCAGCTCCCAGGTGAACACTGAAGCTTTCTTT

size: -
D: TRBD1
length: 15
V: TRBV19
J: TRBJ2-2
CDR3: CASRSDRANTGELFF
DNA: TGTGCCAGTAGGAGCGACAGGGCCAACACCGGGGAGCTGTTTTTT

size: -
D: TRBD1
length: 17
V: TRBV5-4
J: TRBJ2-7
CDR3: CASSLGLTGSATYEQYF
DNA: TGTGCCAGCAGCTTGGGACTGACAGGGTCTGCAACCTACGAGCAGTACTTC

size: -
D: -
length: 15
V: TRBV4-3
J: TRBJ1-3
CDR3: CASSQGTASGNTIYF
DNA: TGCGCCAGCAGCCAAGGGACAGCCTCTGGAAACACCATATATTTT

size: -
D: -
length: 13
V: TRBV28
J: TRBJ1-2
CDR3: CASSFRPNYGYTF
DNA: TGTGCCAGCAGTTTCAGACCTAACTATGGCTACACCTTC

size: -
D: -
length: 14
V: TRBV11-2
J: TRBJ1-2
CDR3: CASSLGGGNYGYTF
DNA: TGTGCCAGCAGCTTAGGAGGGGGTAACTATGGCTACACCTTC

size: -
D: -
length: 12
V: TRBV30
J: TRBJ1-2
CDR3: CAWSVGQHGYTF
DNA: TGTGCCTGGAGTGTTGGTCAACATGGCTACACCTTC

size: few
D: -
length: 13
V: TRBV30
J: TRBJ1-2
CDR3: CAWRVAGPYGYTF
DNA: TGTGCCTGGAGAGTAGCGGGCCCCTATGGCTACACCTTC

size: -
D: TRBD1
length: 14
V: TRBV15
J: TRBJ2-4
CDR3: CATSRGGQGNIQYF
DNA: TGTGCCACCAGCAGAGGGGGACAGGGAAACATTCAGTACTTC

size: -
D: -
length: 16
V: TRBV11-3
J: TRBJ1-5
CDR3: CASSSDRSKMDQPQHF
DNA: TGTGCCAGCAGCTCCGACAGGTCTAAAATGGATCAGCCCCAGCATTTT

size: -
D: -
length: 14
V: TRBV5-5
J: TRBJ2-3
CDR3: CASSSGRSTDTQYF
DNA: TGTGCCAGCAGCTCAGGACGGAGCACAGATACGCAGTATTTT